Many counts were recorded for the clone carrying this TCR beta chain. V shed 3 bases and J shed 0 bases, with 5 bases lying between them. Germline V CDR1 and CDR2: SGHVS, FQNEAQ. The CDR3 has 13 amino acids. A single record per CDR3 protein comes from TCRdb applying MiXCR to the reads. The sample has hundreds of thousands of distinct CDR3 sequences, 35% to 40% seen once; the top ten hold 2.8%. This entry comes from a study of T cell repertoires in cytomegalovirus infection. Material for sequencing was PBMCs. This chain links TRBV7-8 with TRBJ2-5, with D uncertain. This TCR derives from a human donor in good health (CMV status not recorded). Some clones in this sample may be carry-over from other donors' samples. The CDR3 loop is CASSFNNQETQYF. The CDR3 nucleotides read TGTGCCAGCAGCTTTAACAACCAAGAGACCCAGTACTTC.